This TCR beta chain appears in the sequencing data of a study of blood T cells in healthy people across ages. Looking at the study overall: The template switching approach captured approximately one barcoded beta molecule for every two T cells. General observations from the study: Bulk PBMC profiling left naive and antigen-experienced comparisons inconclusive.

The germline V gene encodes CDR1 SGHRS and CDR2 YFSETQ. Trimming stripped 4 bases from V and 0 bases from J, with 10 bases between. CDR3 length: 14 amino acids. Alongside a J-beta primer mix, a sample-barcoded 5' primer served in a second PCR lasting roughly 7 to 12 cycles. One entry per CDR3 protein results from TCRdb running MiXCR on the 5' RACE reads. The sample shows 800,000 to 950,000 distinct CDR3 sequences, 25% to 35% of them seen only once. A note on this clonotype: Its antigen is still unknown.

The same specimen was also included in a second study, on T cells of mothers and their children. That work contributes: All extracted RNA went into cDNA synthesis, approximately 1.4 ug per 15 ul.

The sample consisted of blood. V usage is TRBV5-1 and J usage is TRBJ1-1; unclear D gene. The TCR sequence derives from a woman between 35 and 50 years old in good health. The CDR3 nucleotides read TGCGCCAGCAGCCTTCCGGGCTTGAACACTGAAGCTTTCTTT. Amino acids: CASSLPGLNTEAFF.